This passage covers 19 T cell receptor beta chains from one sample sequenced in a study of response to subunit inactivated influenza vaccine. TCRdb used MiXCR to reprocess the RT-PCR reads, holding one entry per CDR3 protein. The table has approximately 530,000 distinct CDR3 sequences, 13% seen once. The sample consisted of PBMCs from blood, taken roughly 47 days after vaccination. The receptors were sampled from a man aged 50-60 years who received an inactivated influenza vaccine.

The V and J genes are TRBV10-3 and TRBJ2-2, with 8 bases that match TRBD2. The CDR3 is 15 residues long. CDR1 and CDR2 (germline): ENHRY, SYGVKD. V lost 3 bases and J lost 3; bases outside the gene matches: 3. The DNA for the CDR3 is TGTGCCATCAGTGATGGGCGGGGGGACACCGGGGAGCTGTTTTTT. Encoded protein: CAISDGRGDTGELFF.

The V call is TRBV29-1, the J call TRBJ2-3; maybe TRBD2 (6 bases). Per the germline V gene, CDR1 is SQVTM and CDR2 is ANQGSEA. The CDR3 covers 12 residues. The chain's CDR3 is CRAGGNTDTQYF. CDR3 DNA: TGCAGGGCCGGGGGTAACACAGATACGCAGTATTTT.

This clonotype was seen many times. V gene TRBV20-1 combines with J gene TRBJ1-6, with D tentatively TRBD1 (5 bases). The length of the CDR3 is 14 residues. The germline V and J ends were trimmed by 1 base and 5 bases, with 9 bases remaining between them. CDR1 is DFQATT, CDR2 SNEGSKA, per germline (reference sequence). DNA of the CDR3: TGCAGTGCTAGAGGGGGGTCCAATAATTCACCCCTCCACTTT. It translates to CSARGGSNNSPLHF.

The V and J genes are TRBV29-1 and TRBJ2-1; 10 bases agree with TRBD1. Germline CDR1 reads SQVTM; CDR2 reads ANQGSEA. V was pared by 8 bases and J by 6 bases, with 10 bases of the junction left unmatched. This CDR3 has 14 amino acids. DNA of the CDR3: TGCAGCTTCACGGGACAGGGGTCCCTCAATGAGCAGTTCTTC. This sequence encodes CSFTGQGSLNEQFF.

The gene calls are TRBV6-5 and TRBJ2-3; D could derive from TRBD1 or TRBD2 (5 bases each). CDR1 and CDR2 (germline): MNHEY, SVGAGI. The CDR3 spans 16 residues. The V end was cut by 6 bases, the J end by 5 bases, with 21 bases between. This chain's CDR3 is CASRYGASTVGDTQYF. CDR3 DNA sequence: TGTGCCAGCAGGTACGGGGCCAGCACAGTTGGAGATACGCAGTATTTT.

This clonotype was seen more than once but under ten times. The CDR3 nucleotides read TGTGCCAGCCACCACATAGGGGTCTGGGAGACCCAGTACTTC. Its translation is CASHHIGVWETQYF. V is TRBV5-5 and J is TRBJ2-5, with D possibly being TRBD1 (5 bases). The germline V gene has CDR1 SGHKS and CDR2 YYEKEE (reference sequence). The CDR3 covers 14 residues. V lost 7 bases to trimming and J lost 5 bases, with 18 bases between them.

This clonotype occurred a few times. The V gene is TRBV5-5, the J gene TRBJ1-6, with D possibly matching TRBD1 (5 bases). Germline-derived CDR1 and CDR2 are SGHKS and YYEKEE (reference sequence). V was shortened by 4 bases and J by 8 bases, with 13 bases between the two germline ends. The length of the CDR3 is 14 residues. CDR3 DNA sequence: TGTGCCAGCAGCCCCGGGACTGCCGATTCACCCCTCCACTTT. Translating it yields CASSPGTADSPLHF. The full variable domain, its missing parts supplied by reference TRBV5-5 and TRBJ1-6, is DAGVTQSPTHLIKTRGQQVTLRCSPISGHKSVSWYQQVLGQGPQFIFQYYEKEERGRGNFPDRFSARQFPNYSSELNVNALLLGDSALYLCASSPGTADSPLHFGNGTRLTVT.

There are a few counts of this clonotype. V is TRBV15 and J is TRBJ2-1; D remains ambiguous. Trimming stripped 6 bases from V and 7 bases from J, with 10 bases between. The CDR3 runs 12 residues. Germline values: CDR1 LNHNV, CDR2 YYDKDF (reference sequence). Here the CDR3 reads CATSQTWNEQFF. CDR3 bases: TGTGCCACCAGTCAAACTTGGAATGAGCAGTTCTTC.

This clonotype appeared many times. V is TRBV28 and J is TRBJ2-7; 7 nucleotides align to TRBD1. Trimming took 6 bases from V and 0 from J; bases not matched to a gene: 17. This CDR3 has 18 amino acids. Germline-derived CDR1 and CDR2 are MDHEN and SYDVKM. The DNA for the CDR3 is TGTGCCAGCAGCCCTCTCCTATGGGACAGCCCTTTCTCCTACGAGCAGTACTTC. Translated, it gives CASSPLLWDSPFSYEQYF.

The rearrangement joins TRBV6-1 to TRBJ1-4; D not resolved. The CDR3 extends over 16 amino acids. In germline, CDR1 is MNHNS, CDR2 SASEGT. Trimming shortened V by 3 bases and J by 4 bases, and 15 bases separated the two germline ends. The CDR3 protein is CASSEVFRQINEKLFF. The CDR3 coding sequence is TGTGCCAGCAGTGAGGTTTTCCGGCAGATTAATGAAAAACTGTTTTTT.

This clonotype was picked up many times. The rearrangement links TRBV28 to TRBJ2-2; D not resolved. The V end lost 2 bases, the J end lost 5 bases, and 12 bases lay between the germline ends. Germline V lookup: CDR1 MDHEN, CDR2 SYDVKM. The CDR3 loop spans 15 amino acids. The CDR3: CASSLTFESTGELFF. The CDR3 bases are TGTGCCAGCAGTTTAACCTTCGAGAGTACCGGGGAGCTGTTTTTT.

This clonotype was seen once. The chain carries TRBV29-1 and TRBJ2-5; 8 nucleotides agree with TRBD2. V dropped 5 bases and J dropped 3; count of bases not matched to a gene: 8. CDR1 is SQVTM, CDR2 ANQGSEA, per germline. This CDR3 spans 14 amino acids. CDR3 sequence reads: CSVLASGYKETQYF. The CDR3 DNA follows: TGCAGCGTTCTTGCTAGCGGGTATAAAGAGACCCAGTACTTC.

The CDR3: CASSPHFSGSSYNEQFF. CDR3 DNA: TGTGCCAGCAGCCCCCATTTCAGCGGGAGCTCCTACAATGAGCAGTTCTTC. The chain employs TRBV4-2 and TRBJ2-1; 8 nucleotides line up with TRBD2. Germline CDR1 reads LGHNA; CDR2 reads YNFKEQ. The CDR3 sequence is 17 residues long. J was trimmed by 0 bases and V by 4 bases; bases with no gene match: 8.

The chain is built from TRBV2 and TRBJ2-1, with a tentative D call TRBD2 (6 bases). Germline V CDR1 and CDR2: SNHLY, FYNNEI. V shed 3 bases and J shed 6 bases, with 9 bases lying between them. The length of the CDR3 is 13 residues. This chain's CDR3 is CASSEWGVNEQFF. The CDR3 coding sequence is TGTGCCAGCAGTGAGTGGGGGGTCAATGAGCAGTTCTTC.

The chain links TRBV6-1 to TRBJ2-2; TRBD1 aligns across 8 bases. Germline V CDR1 and CDR2: MNHNS, SASEGT. The CDR3 length is 16 residues. V lost 6 bases to trimming and J lost 4 bases; unmatched junction nucleotides: 10. The CDR3 DNA sequence: TGTGCCAGCAGCCTAGGACAGGGAATATTCACCGGGGAGCTGTTTTTT. It encodes CASSLGQGIFTGELFF.

The table lists this clonotype with a few counts. V gene TRBV7-7 combines with J gene TRBJ2-5; D perhaps matches TRBD1 (6 bases). Germline V gene data show CDR1 as SSHAT and CDR2 as FNYEAQ (reference sequence). V dropped 1 base and J dropped 0 bases, with 12 bases sitting between them. The CDR3 loop spans 16 amino acids. CDR3 in DNA: TGTGCCAGCAGCTTAGTTCCCGGACAGTACCAAGAGACCCAGTACTTC. This gives the protein CASSLVPGQYQETQYF.

The rearrangement links TRBV7-9 to TRBJ2-4; no clear D. The germline gives CDR1 SEHNR, CDR2 FQNEAQ (reference sequence). This CDR3 comprises 16 residues. The germline V and J ends were trimmed by 4 bases and 0 bases, with 13 bases remaining between them. The CDR3 DNA follows: TGTGCCAGCAGCTCGGAGCGCTTGCTAGCCAAAAACATTCAGTACTTC. Its protein product is CASSSERLLAKNIQYF.

The gene calls are TRBV12-3 or TRBV12-4 and TRBJ1-2, with 11 bases identical to TRBD1. The CDR3 loop spans 15 amino acids. Germline trimming cut 5 bases from V and 4 bases from J; bases unmatched to any gene: 6. CDR3: CASSRGQGVIYGYTF. CDR3 nucleotides: TGTGCCAGCAGTCGGGGACAGGGGGTGATCTATGGCTACACCTTC.

This clonotype was recorded many times. The rearrangement joins TRBV27 to TRBJ1-5, with D unclear. The CDR3 is 15 residues long. Germline CDR1 MNHEY, CDR2 SMNVEV (reference sequence). Trimming removed 6 bases at V and 1 base at J, with 13 bases between. The CDR3 nucleotides are TGTGCCAGCAGAGACGGCCCGTCGAGCAATCAGCCCCAGCATTTT. The encoded protein is CASRDGPSSNQPQHF.